Listed here are 9 T cell receptor beta chains from one sample, sequenced in a study of CD8+ T cells in alopecia areata. As part of sample collection, lesional scalp punch biopsies and peripheral blood were taken from alopecia areata patients. TCR sequencing used cDNA made by reverse transcription of extracted RNA. The repertoire was sequenced with immunoSEQ multiplex PCR; TCRdb's copy has only in-frame clones and lacks some. Of some 9,800 clones listed, around 63% are singletons. Sequencing was performed on skin. The receptors derive from a human donor with alopecia areata.

The J gene is TRBJ2-7, the V gene TRBV13, with D tentatively TRBD1 (6 bases). Germline values: CDR1 PRHDT, CDR2 FYEKMQ (reference sequence). V was clipped by 2 bases and J by 1 base, with 21 bases between them. The CDR3 sequence is 18 residues long. CDR3 region: CASSLKPNSGGFSYEQYF. In DNA form, the CDR3 reads TGTGCCAGCAGCTTAAAACCAAATAGTGGGGGCTTTTCCTACGAGCAGTACTTC.

The rearrangement uses TRBV7-2 and TRBJ2-5, with D perhaps assigned TRBD1 or TRBD2 (5 bases each). The J call is in doubt because the DNA end fits TRBJ2-7 better. This CDR3 has 13 amino acids. The germline CDR1 and CDR2 sequences are SGHTA and FQGNSA. The CDR3 DNA sequence: TGTGCCAGCAGCGACCGGGACGTCTACGAGCAGTACTTC. Translation: CASSDRDVYEQYF.

The chain joins TRBV7-9 to TRBJ1-1, with D hard to call. The V gene lost 3 bases and the J gene lost 4 bases, with 9 bases spanning the gap. The germline CDR1 and CDR2 sequences are SEHNR and FQNEAQ (reference sequence). The CDR3 runs to 13 residues. The DNA of the CDR3 is TGTGCCAGCAGCTTCGAGGTTACCACTGAAGCTTTCTTT. Encoded protein: CASSFEVTTEAFF.

The V and J genes are TRBV30 and TRBJ2-3; 8 bases line up with TRBD2. CDR3 length equals 15 residues. Unmatched junction bases numbered 9, after V lost 2 bases and J lost 5 bases. Germline V lookup: CDR1 GTSNPN, CDR2 SVGIG (reference sequence). The CDR3 here is CAWSLAGPLGDTQYF. CDR3 DNA sequence: TGTGCCTGGAGTTTAGCGGGACCGCTGGGAGATACGCAGTATTTT.

This clone came up a few times. V is TRBV7-8 and J is TRBJ2-1; the D is unclear. V lost 5 bases and J lost 4, with 15 bases in between. CDR3 length: 15 residues. Per germline, CDR1 SGHVS and CDR2 FQNEAQ. The CDR3 nucleotides are TGTGCCAGCAGCCCCTCCAGGACGGGTTACAATGAGCAGTTCTTC. Its protein product is CASSPSRTGYNEQFF.

This clone was seen a few times. The V call is TRBV29-1, the J call TRBJ2-7; no clear D. CDR1 is SQVTM and CDR2 is ANQGSEA in the germline V gene. This CDR3 is 11 amino acids long. Trimming took off 7 bases at V and 5 bases at J, with 12 bases between the two ends. The CDR3 sequence is CSGKSWDEQYF. The CDR3 DNA is TGCAGCGGAAAGTCTTGGGACGAGCAGTACTTC.

The rearrangement uses TRBV5-1 and TRBJ1-1, with D perhaps TRBD1 (5 bases). Trimming stripped 3 bases from V and 3 bases from J, with 12 bases between. The CDR3 totals 14 residues. The germline V gene has CDR1 SGHRS and CDR2 YFSETQ. CDR3 loop: CASSYSRDHTEAFF. The CDR3 bases are TGCGCCAGCAGCTACTCCAGGGATCACACTGAAGCTTTCTTT.

The V call is TRBV28, the J call TRBJ2-7, with 14 bases that match TRBD2. Losses at the gene ends were 6 bases for V and 1 base for J; bases not matched to a gene: 8. CDR3 size: 17 residues. Germline assignment: CDR1 MDHEN and CDR2 SYDVKM. As DNA, the CDR3 is TGTGCCAGCAGAGGGACTAGCGGGAGCCGAGCATCCTACGAGCAGTACTTC. Translated: CASRGTSGSRASYEQYF.

The rearrangement links TRBV29-1 to TRBJ2-7; D is uncertain. There are 12 residues in the CDR3. Deletions cut 7 bases from V and 0 bases from J, with 10 bases between. The germline CDR1 and CDR2 sequences are SQVTM and ANQGSEA. This CDR3 reads CSAKDVSYEQYF. The DNA of the CDR3 is TGCAGCGCTAAGGACGTCTCCTACGAGCAGTACTTC.